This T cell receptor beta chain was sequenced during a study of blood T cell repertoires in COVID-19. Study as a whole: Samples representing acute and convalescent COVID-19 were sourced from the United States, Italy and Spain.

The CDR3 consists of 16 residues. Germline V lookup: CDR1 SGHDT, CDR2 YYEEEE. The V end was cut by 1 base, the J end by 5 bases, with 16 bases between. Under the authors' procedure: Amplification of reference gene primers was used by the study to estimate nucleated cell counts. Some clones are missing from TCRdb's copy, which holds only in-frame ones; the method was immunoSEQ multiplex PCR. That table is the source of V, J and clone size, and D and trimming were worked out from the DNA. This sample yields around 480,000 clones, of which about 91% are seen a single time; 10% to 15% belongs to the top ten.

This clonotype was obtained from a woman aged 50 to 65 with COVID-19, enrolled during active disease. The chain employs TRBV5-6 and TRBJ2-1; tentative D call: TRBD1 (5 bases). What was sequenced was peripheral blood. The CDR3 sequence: CASSLFSGPTDNEQFF. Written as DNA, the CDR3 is TGTGCCAGCAGCTTGTTTTCAGGGCCTACTGACAATGAGCAGTTCTTC.